This T cell receptor (beta chain) was sequenced in a study of blood T cells in healthy people across ages. In this sample, this clonotype turned up many times. Its target is unknown. Findings and limits, study-wide: Older age coincided with a roughly linear decline in TCR beta diversity per million T cells.

The CDR3 loop spans 15 amino acids. V was pared by 6 bases and J by 1 base, with 10 bases between. Germline V gene data show CDR1 as MNHEY and CDR2 as SMNVEV (reference sequence). PCR was performed a second time for roughly 7 to 12 cycles using a sample-barcoded 5' primer and a J-beta primer mix. TCRdb ran MiXCR on the 5' RACE reads and lists one entry per CDR3 protein. The profile covers approximately 1,700,000 distinct CDR3 sequences, with about two fifths appearing a single time and roughly 23% taken by the ten largest. Per-sample PBMC isolation yielded at least 7 million cells. This chain joins TRBV27 and TRBJ2-6, with D possibly being TRBD1 (6 bases). This sequence originates from a human donor in good health. Source material: blood. The CDR3 here is CASRLGGSGANVLTF. The DNA of the CDR3 is TGTGCCAGCAGATTAGGGGGTTCTGGGGCCAACGTCCTGACTTTC.